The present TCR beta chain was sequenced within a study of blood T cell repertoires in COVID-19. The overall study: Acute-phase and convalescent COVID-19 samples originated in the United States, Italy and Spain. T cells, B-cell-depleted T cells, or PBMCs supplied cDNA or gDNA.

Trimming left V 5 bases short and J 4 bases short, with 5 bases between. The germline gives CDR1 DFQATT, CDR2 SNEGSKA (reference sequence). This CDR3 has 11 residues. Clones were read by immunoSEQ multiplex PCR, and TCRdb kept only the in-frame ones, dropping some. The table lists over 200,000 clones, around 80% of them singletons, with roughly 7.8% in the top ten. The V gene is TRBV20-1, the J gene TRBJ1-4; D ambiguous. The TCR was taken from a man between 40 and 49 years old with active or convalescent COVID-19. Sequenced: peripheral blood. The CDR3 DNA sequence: TGCAGTGCTGGCCTTAATGAAAAACTGTTTTTT. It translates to CSAGLNEKLFF.